This T cell receptor beta chain appears in the sequencing data of a study of T cell changes during pregnancy in multiple sclerosis. TCRdb's table, derived via immunoSEQ multiplex PCR, lists solely in-frame clones and lacks some. The data hold about 59,000 clones, with about 93% observed a single time. This material consisted of CD4+ T cells from peripheral blood mononuclear cells, taken before pregnancy. The TCR originated in a female donor with multiple sclerosis, enrolled in a pregnancy study.

In nucleotides, the CDR3 is TGTGCCAGTAGTATAGATAAATCGGGACTAGCGAGCGCAGATACGCAGTATTTT. Its protein product is CASSIDKSGLASADTQYF. The chain joins TRBV19 to TRBJ2-3; 10 bases are shared with TRBD2. Germline V gene lookup returns CDR1 LNHDA and CDR2 SQIVND (reference sequence). The CDR3 loop spans 18 amino acids. Trimming cost V 0 bases and J 4 bases; bases outside gene matches: 10.